The source of this TCR beta chain is a study of CD8 T cells in Susac syndrome. The RNA input was roughly 0.45 to 1 ug, and it was reverse transcribed with random hexamers. TCRdb processed the immunoSEQ multiplex PCR reads anew with MiXCR; each CDR3 protein has one entry. The sample includes around 300,000 distinct CDR3 sequences, 75% to 85% of them seen just once. With 4 bases removed from V and 1 base from J, the gap between germline ends came to 11 bases. CDR1 SEHNR and CDR2 FQNEAQ come from the germline V gene (reference sequence). The CDR3 sequence is 14 residues long. The authors sequenced TCR beta from blood CD8+ and CD4+ T cells.

Sequencing input: CD8+ T cells from PBMCs. The genes are TRBV7-9 and TRBJ2-7; D is undetermined. The clonotype originates from a human donor with multiple sclerosis. The CDR3 reads CASSWPGISYEQYF. The DNA of the CDR3 is TGTGCCAGCAGCTGGCCTGGGATTTCCTACGAGCAGTACTTC.